The sequence of this T cell receptor beta chain was determined in a study of cytomegalovirus exposure and HLA in healthy donors (dated by TCRdb to the late 2010s). Turning to the overall study: An earlier analysis of some 620 of the donors reported around 280 Gb of sequence data and 117 million unique TCR beta sequences obtained from some 170 million T cells. Class I and class II HLA loci were covered by the typing at four-digit resolution. An earlier analysis of fewer than 750 of the donors used high-throughput TCR beta sequencing to judge whether each TCR beta V gene segment behaved as functional or pseudogenic. The study was designed to test whether signatures of past pathogen exposure could be identified by cataloging public T cell receptors. An early release covering 550 to 700 HLA-typed donors comprised about 310 gigabases of sequencing data and approximately 85 million unique TCR sequences. Typing coverage varied by locus: about 620-630 donors for A, B, C, DRB1 and DQB1; under 550 for DQA1; some 610 for DPA1; fewer than 480 for DPB1. To study patterns of TCR occurrence, a later analysis re-analyzed previously published TCR beta repertoires from several hundred donors and added high-resolution HLA genotyping. In addition to the first cohort of 666 subjects, a separate validation cohort of 120 different subjects was used. Among 398 genotyped donors of the cohort, an average of about 240,000 unique TCR beta nucleotide sequences were sequenced per donor, roughly 20% of them non-productive. To predict cytomegalovirus infection status, the study combined high-throughput TCR immunosequencing, statistical association of individual TCRs with disease status, and machine learning. The later analysis used no new phenotypic data to find candidate immune exposures, relying instead on TCR beta sequences and their occurrence across donors. Every repertoire in the discovery cohort had been generated on one and the same sequencing platform. Using immunosequencing, the study profiled T cell repertoires from about 610 subjects and related those repertoires to cytomegalovirus serostatus. Of the 350 to 450 genotyped donors, 65% to 90% fell in the genetic ancestry cluster associated with self-reported Caucasian donors. A later genetic analysis took genome-wide SNP genotypes for about three fifths of the 666 donors and used that subset as a discovery cohort. Roughly 5 DR-DQ haplotypes were handled as single units for association and clustering because linkage in the cohort was strong. Donor age, sex, ethnicity and CMV serostatus were compiled alongside the repertoire data.

A remark on this clone: Its target antigen remains unknown. No much larger clonotype is one base removed from it; base qualities were not supplied.

Here is what the overall study found, with its caveats: In an earlier analysis of approximately 590 of the donors, most TCR beta V segments appeared in productive rearrangements about 90% or about 30% of the time, broadly matching IMGT annotations. In the study, 150 to 200 TCR beta chains were listed as associated with cytomegalovirus. When HLA alleles, especially DR and DQ, strongly co-occurred, attributing TCR associations to individual alleles was difficult. The earlier analysis of 587 of the donors excluded approximately 15 rarely observed V segments, including chromosome 9 orphons, because counts were too low. In a later genetic analysis, fewer N-insertions in productive TCRs were reported among donors in an Asian-associated ancestry cluster than the 666-donor mean. The presence/absence analyses assumed that sequencing depth was roughly uniform across donors, and that assumption may not be true. Because the 87-base-pair reads could not distinguish some IMGT-functional V segments, including TRBV6-2 and TRBV6-3, those segments were excluded. Cytomegalovirus status was reported to be diagnosed by the classifier with high specificity and sensitivity in both the original and validation cohorts. A further reported finding was that TCR beta sequences accurately predicted the HLA-A and HLA-B alleles for most subjects in the first cohort. Most CMV-associated TCR beta chains appeared to be HLA-restricted in a later analysis, and the HLA associations seemed to be driven largely by CMV exposure. According to a later analysis, TCR association rates differed among HLA loci, with DRB1 alleles showing the most associated TCRs and HLA-C alleles showing the fewest. Linkage disequilibrium might explain the correlated functional status among segregating V segments, but an unknown experimental factor could not be ruled out. In a later analysis, HLA-associated TCR beta chains were found to be more clonally expanded and to have lower generation probabilities than equally common non-associated chains. A later genetic analysis associated a missense DCLRE1C variant with V-gene and J-gene trimming of TCR beta chains, and an independent cohort replicated the association. In a later analysis, several top co-occurrence clusters were reported to appear linked to parvovirus B19, influenza, CMV and Epstein-Barr virus. The authors suggested that the approach could potentially be generalized to other disease states and immunological phenotypes. Most TCR sequences were seen in very few donors, while some public TCRs were found in many individuals. A later analysis associated 17,000 or so TCR beta sequences with specific HLA alleles at a false discovery rate of 0.05. The sequencing pipeline was judged likely to have produced a cluster of highly shared sequence variants as a technical artifact. Immune exposure information for the cohort was limited to CMV serostatus. Because HLA typing was unavailable for some donors at each locus, only the typed subset was used in association tests. This cohort had only TCR beta chains sequenced, and the lack of alpha or paired-chain data limited which features could be detected. A few of the identified cytomegalovirus-associated TCR beta chains were confirmed in vitro to be specific for cytomegalovirus antigens.

The cohort comprised several hundred healthy bone marrow donors. Cohort members were all nominally healthy when sampled, although unrecorded immune exposures were likely present. The donor tested CMV seropositive, placing the donor among the 289 seropositive members of the cohort. A peripheral blood sample was provided by each donor, and peripheral blood mononuclear cells were used for TCR beta sequencing. Genomic DNA extraction from the blood cell samples was performed with the Qiagen DNeasy Blood Extraction Kit. CDR1 is given as SGDLS and CDR2 as YYNGEE, both from the germline V gene. V gives up 3 bases and J gives up 4 bases, and the segment between their germline ends measures 10 bases. The CDR3 sequence holds 13 residues, the cysteine and phenylalanine included. Kept here is only the CDR3 DNA, which spans 39 bases and is read in frame from base 1. Library method: the immunoSEQ multiplex PCR assay. For the multiplex PCR, a mixture combining 60 forward primers for TCR Vbeta segments and 13 reverse primers for TCR Jbeta segments was used. A multiplex PCR assay on genomic DNA amplified the CDR3 region of rearranged TCR beta genes. The Illumina HiSeq System was used to sequence the amplified TCR beta libraries as 87-base-pair reads. The authors' analysis ran thus. In a later analysis, approximately 74 million unique TCR beta chains were counted across the roughly 700 repertoires, and approximately 11 million of these chains were shared by at least two donors. Raw reads were error-corrected and collapsed into unique sequences with a nearest-neighbor algorithm that merged closely related sequences to remove PCR and sequencing errors. To assign V, D and J gene segments, CDR3 sequences were aligned to IMGT reference sequences. Each retained sequence needed at least a six-nucleotide match to both a V gene segment and a J gene segment. Rearrangements were classified as productive when the CDR3 lacked stop codons and remained in frame with V and J, and all other rearrangements were classified as non-productive. CDR3 was defined according to IMGT convention as the region running from the second conserved V-encoded cysteine to the conserved J-encoded phenylalanine. The earlier analysis of a few hundred of the donors excluded sequences that lacked an unambiguous match to a single V gene segment. An earlier analysis of just under 600 of the donors called V segments functional above 56.7% productive rearrangements and segregating when the between-donor standard deviation exceeded 5%. To diagnose cytomegalovirus status from the catalog of TCR beta chain sequences, a statistical classification framework was built. V and J gene assignment, in a later analysis, came from comparing TCR nucleotide sequences with IMGT/GENE-DB human TR gene sequences. The TCRdist pipeline was used in a later analysis to assign CDR3 sequences and most-parsimonious VDJ recombination scenarios. In a later analysis, every TCR beta chain was defined by the combination of its CDR3 amino acid sequence and its V-gene family, and reads without a unique V-gene family were dropped. In a later analysis, approximately 590 highly shared, low-generation-probability nucleotide sequences were removed to address suspected cross-contamination and a sequencing artifact. In a later analysis, a clonal expansion index for each public chain was calculated from normalized within-repertoire ranks of inferred template counts. In a later analysis, generation probabilities were computed with a VDJ recombination model fitted to out-of-frame rearrangements, and the resulting probabilities were checked against IGoR. In a later analysis, hypergeometric tests were used to score TCR-TCR, TCR-HLA and TCR-CMV co-occurrence, with a repertoire-size bias correction applied to TCR pairs. False discovery rates were estimated in a later analysis by permuting HLA or CMV assignments 20 times. In a later analysis, co-occurring TCRs were grouped using DBSCAN, and TCRdist sequence similarity was added for clustering within HLA-allele-positive subsets. Repertoires with fewer than 30,000 or more than 120,000 public chains were left out of co-occurrence clustering, as were about 5 repertoires with anomalous nucleotide sharing. As stored in TCRdb, this immuneACCESS dataset retains in-frame rearrangements with V and J assigned. A fraction of the clones does not appear; measured against another copy, unresolved V genes explain less than half of the discrepancy, and the remainder lacks a known reason. The V and J calls and clone size were taken over from that table, and D and trimming were inferred from the DNA. The table for this sample lists about 110,000 clones; about 77% of them were counted only once. About 5.4% of the sample lies in the top ten.

Sequences were obtained from PBMCs. This sequence originates from a woman younger than 45 in good health and CMV-seropositive. The rearrangement combines TRBV9 with TRBJ1-1, with the D gene call left open. The DNA reads TGTGCCAGCAGCGCCCTTCCTTTCACTGAAGCTTTCTTT. This is translated as CASSALPFTEAFF.